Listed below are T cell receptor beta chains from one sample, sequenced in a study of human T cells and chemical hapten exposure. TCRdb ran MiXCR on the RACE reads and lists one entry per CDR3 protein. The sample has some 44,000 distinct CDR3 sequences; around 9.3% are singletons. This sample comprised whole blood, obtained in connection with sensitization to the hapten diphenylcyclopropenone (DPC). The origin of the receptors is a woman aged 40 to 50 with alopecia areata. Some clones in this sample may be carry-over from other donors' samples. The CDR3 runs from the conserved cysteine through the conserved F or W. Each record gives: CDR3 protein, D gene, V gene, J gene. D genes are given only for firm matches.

CDR3aa: CATSRIGQAEYGYTF
d_gene: NA
v_gene: TRBV15
j_gene: TRBJ1-2

CDR3aa: CASSEAGRANSPLHF
d_gene: NA
v_gene: TRBV6-1
j_gene: TRBJ1-6

CDR3aa: CASSYRWGAGEQFF
d_gene: NA
v_gene: TRBV6-5
j_gene: TRBJ2-1

CDR3aa: CASSQETTGRNYGYTF
d_gene: TRBD1
v_gene: TRBV4-2
j_gene: TRBJ1-2

CDR3aa: CASSPDRASVTQYF
d_gene: NA
v_gene: TRBV3-1
j_gene: TRBJ2-5

CDR3aa: CSVVTGELRVGANVLTF
d_gene: NA
v_gene: TRBV29-1
j_gene: TRBJ2-6

CDR3aa: CATGSYNEQFF
d_gene: NA
v_gene: TRBV10-3
j_gene: TRBJ2-1

CDR3aa: CASSSPGQTRLYGYTF
d_gene: NA
v_gene: TRBV5-8
j_gene: TRBJ1-2

CDR3aa: CASSETRGKNTEAFF
d_gene: NA
v_gene: TRBV18
j_gene: TRBJ1-1

CDR3aa: CASSSRVGGELFF
d_gene: NA
v_gene: TRBV11-3
j_gene: TRBJ2-2

CDR3aa: CASSSGTKRSAQHF
d_gene: NA
v_gene: TRBV28
j_gene: TRBJ1-5

CDR3aa: CASSFLGQGSFF
d_gene: TRBD1
v_gene: TRBV5-4
j_gene: TRBJ1-1

CDR3aa: CASSQARSANTEAFF
d_gene: NA
v_gene: TRBV4-2
j_gene: TRBJ1-1

CDR3aa: CAISSGGLGSTDTQYF
d_gene: NA
v_gene: TRBV10-3
j_gene: TRBJ2-3

CDR3aa: CASSLVWPVVEGYGYTF
d_gene: NA
v_gene: TRBV11-2
j_gene: TRBJ1-2

CDR3aa: CASSQIGDNEQFF
d_gene: NA
v_gene: TRBV4-1
j_gene: TRBJ2-1

CDR3aa: CAIRQGHSYEQYF
d_gene: NA
v_gene: TRBV10-3
j_gene: TRBJ2-7

CDR3aa: CSAKYGPGETQYF
d_gene: NA
v_gene: TRBV20-1
j_gene: TRBJ2-5

CDR3aa: CSAQAEAYGYTF
d_gene: NA
v_gene: TRBV29-1
j_gene: TRBJ1-2

CDR3aa: CASSQNLSGELFF
d_gene: NA
v_gene: TRBV14
j_gene: TRBJ2-2

CDR3aa: CASRQESSLFNSPLHF
d_gene: NA
v_gene: TRBV4-1
j_gene: TRBJ1-6

CDR3aa: CASSSRDRVYEQYF
d_gene: TRBD1
v_gene: TRBV13
j_gene: TRBJ2-7

CDR3aa: CAWSLARNSPLHF
d_gene: NA
v_gene: TRBV30
j_gene: TRBJ1-6

CDR3aa: CASSQRGLSIPNYGYTF
d_gene: NA
v_gene: TRBV14
j_gene: TRBJ1-2

CDR3aa: CARRSTRGARCPQPQHF
d_gene: NA
v_gene: TRBV5-3
j_gene: TRBJ1-5

CDR3aa: CAISGSSSSYEQYF
d_gene: NA
v_gene: TRBV10-3
j_gene: TRBJ2-7

CDR3aa: CASSLEGSSTRGYTF
d_gene: NA
v_gene: TRBV7-2
j_gene: TRBJ1-2

CDR3aa: CATSDSGGRETQYF
d_gene: TRBD1
v_gene: TRBV24-1
j_gene: TRBJ2-5

CDR3aa: CASSPQGAYGYTF
d_gene: TRBD1
v_gene: TRBV5-6
j_gene: TRBJ1-2

CDR3aa: CASMTSGGQETQYF
d_gene: TRBD2
v_gene: TRBV6-6
j_gene: TRBJ2-5

CDR3aa: CASRSIQGASYNEQFF
d_gene: TRBD1
v_gene: TRBV11-2
j_gene: TRBJ2-1

CDR3aa: CASSLLGQGAENYGYTF
d_gene: TRBD1
v_gene: TRBV27
j_gene: TRBJ1-2

CDR3aa: CASSLKGGTEAFF
d_gene: NA
v_gene: TRBV7-8
j_gene: TRBJ1-1

CDR3aa: CASNGGASNSPLHF
d_gene: NA
v_gene: TRBV2
j_gene: TRBJ1-6

CDR3aa: CASSQDRVLSGYTF
d_gene: NA
v_gene: TRBV4-1
j_gene: TRBJ1-2

CDR3aa: CASSLKGTTDTQYF
d_gene: NA
v_gene: TRBV12-3/TRBV12-4
j_gene: TRBJ2-3

CDR3aa: CSVQDRDNYGYTF
d_gene: TRBD1
v_gene: TRBV29-1
j_gene: TRBJ1-2

CDR3aa: CVSSQNQGMQPQHF
d_gene: NA
v_gene: TRBV3-1
j_gene: TRBJ1-5

CDR3aa: CASSLGDNYGYTF
d_gene: NA
v_gene: TRBV11-2
j_gene: TRBJ1-2

CDR3aa: CASSQIRGGGEQYF
d_gene: NA
v_gene: TRBV11-2
j_gene: TRBJ2-7

CDR3aa: CASTPGTSLNEQFF
d_gene: TRBD2
v_gene: TRBV12-3/TRBV12-4
j_gene: TRBJ2-1

CDR3aa: CASSRTGPMNTEAFF
d_gene: TRBD1
v_gene: TRBV27
j_gene: TRBJ1-1

CDR3aa: CASSQEPPSGPNIQYF
d_gene: NA
v_gene: TRBV4-3
j_gene: TRBJ2-4

CDR3aa: CASSLGVGELRYNEQFF
d_gene: NA
v_gene: TRBV11-2
j_gene: TRBJ2-1

CDR3aa: CASSIGTGLAKYEQYF
d_gene: TRBD2
v_gene: TRBV19
j_gene: TRBJ2-7

CDR3aa: CASSSSGGLVNSPLHF
d_gene: NA
v_gene: TRBV7-8
j_gene: TRBJ1-6